This record looks at one T cell receptor beta chain sequence and its context. Its antigen is still unknown. Base qualities are not recorded, but no much larger clone differs from it by a single base. CDR3 length: 14 amino acids, cysteine to phenylalanine. Left in the record is the CDR3 DNA by itself, 42 bases read in frame from the first base. Reading the germline V gene gives CDR1 SGHRS and CDR2 YFSETQ. V loses 6 bases of germline sequence and J loses 10 bases, and the interval between the two ends is 20 bases. This entry belongs to a study of blood T cell repertoires in COVID-19 (dated by TCRdb to between 2020 and 2021). Looking at the study overall: Samples from collaborators originated in the United States, Italy and Spain and spanned both the acute and convalescent phases of COVID-19. HLA class I and class II types, where available, came from metadata supplied by the sample provider rather than from assay-based typing. A freely available public database, intended as a resource for researchers studying the immune response to SARS-CoV-2, is where the repertoires were released. Subjects who had been exposed to COVID-19, were actively infected with it, or had recovered from it provided the deeply sampled blood TCRbeta repertoires that made up the dataset. The material from the prospective study consisted of cDNA or gDNA derived from T cells, B-cell-depleted T cells, or PBMCs. The samples were drawn from the first 160 participants of the ongoing ImmuneRACE study and from more than 1,000 subjects provided by 6 global collaborators. The sample metadata nearly always contained a de-identified subject ID, COVID-19 status, age in years and sex.

TCRbeta CDR3 regions were amplified from genomic DNA using the immunoSEQ Assay, a bias-controlled multiplex PCR. The original pipeline was this. Nucleated cell counts per sample were estimated from amplification of reference gene primers within the assay. To quantify the absolute abundance of each unique TCRbeta CDR3 rearrangement, sequence reads were collapsed and filtered. For each sample, productive Simpson clonality was calculated as the square root of Simpson's diversity index over productive rearrangements. TCRdb holds this immuneACCESS table with in-frame rearrangements only. Some clones are missing; in checked studies, unresolved V genes explain under half, and the rest has no known cause. D and trimming were read from the DNA, whereas the V and J calls and clone size are those reported in that table. Counted in this sample were 350,000 to 450,000 clones; around 87% of them appeared once. The top ten constitute under 3% of the sample.

What the authors observed across the whole study: How much clinical and demographic metadata was included differed by source and by participant, and the metadata was provided uncurated.

In Seattle, one collaborating source enrolled patients while the infection was active and tracked those patients longitudinally over the course of disease. Whole blood was collected in K2EDTA tubes by collaborating institutions according to the institutions' own protocols. Collaborator samples were shipped for TCRbeta analysis as frozen whole blood, isolated PBMCs, or DNA extracted from either sample type. The rearrangement combines TRBV5-1 with TRBJ2-1; the D segment could be TRBD2, given 6 matching bases. This receptor was identified in a woman in her sixties with COVID-19, enrolled during active disease. The sequenced sample was peripheral blood. The DNA sequence is TGCGCCAGCACATCGTGGGACTCGGAGGGCGAGCAGTTCTTC. Its protein product is CASTSWDSEGEQFF.